Listed below are T cell receptor beta chains from one sample, sequenced in a study of T cells in Graves' hyperthyroidism and ophthalmopathy. TCRdb itself ran the multiplex PCR reads through MiXCR, one entry per CDR3 protein. The sample holds roughly 570,000 distinct CDR3 sequences, around 46% seen once. The material sequenced was peripheral blood or thyroid tissue (not recorded which). The receptors come from an adult woman with Graves' disease, either hyperthyroidism or ophthalmopathy (not recorded which). CDR3s include the opening cysteine and the closing phenylalanine or tryptophan. A D gene is named only where the DNA matches it firmly. Clone size is stated in some rows and not others, as once, few, many or a class when expanded.

j_call: TRBJ2-1
v_call: TRBV10-3
clone_size: few
d_call: TRBD1
cdr3_nt: TGTGCCACCAAGGACAGGAACAATGAGCAGTTCTTC
cdr3_aa: CATKDRNNEQFF

j_call: TRBJ1-4
v_call: TRBV20-1
clone_size: many
d_call: TRBD1
cdr3_nt: TGCAGGGGGACTGGGACAGGATATGAAAAACTGTTTTTT
cdr3_aa: CRGTGTGYEKLFF

j_call: TRBJ1-2
v_call: TRBV29-1
clone_size: many
d_call: TRBD1
cdr3_nt: TGCAGCGTTGAAGGGACAGGGGGGAATAGGGGCTACACCTTC
cdr3_aa: CSVEGTGGNRGYTF

j_call: TRBJ1-3
v_call: TRBV30
clone_size: few
d_call: .
cdr3_nt: TGTGCCTGGATACCGACCCGCTCTGGAAACACCATATATTTT
cdr3_aa: CAWIPTRSGNTIYF

j_call: TRBJ1-2
v_call: TRBV3-1
clone_size: many
d_call: .
cdr3_nt: TGTGCCAGTCGGGCAGAGCATGGCTACACCTTC
cdr3_aa: CASRAEHGYTF

j_call: TRBJ1-5
v_call: TRBV28
clone_size: many
d_call: .
cdr3_nt: TGTGCCAGCTCCTTCCCGGAGCCCAATCAGCCCCAGCATTTT
cdr3_aa: CASSFPEPNQPQHF

j_call: TRBJ2-7
v_call: TRBV2
clone_size: many
d_call: .
cdr3_nt: TGTGCCAGCAGTCCGTTCTTAAGGTCCCTCGGAGAGCAGTACTTC
cdr3_aa: CASSPFLRSLGEQYF

j_call: TRBJ2-7
v_call: TRBV29-1
clone_size: .
d_call: .
cdr3_nt: TGCAGCGTCGAGACACATGTGACCTACGAGCAGTACTTC
cdr3_aa: CSVETHVTYEQYF

j_call: TRBJ1-1
v_call: TRBV5-1
clone_size: many
d_call: TRBD1
cdr3_nt: TGCGCCAGCAGCGCCACAGGGGTGAACACTGAAGCTTTCTTT
cdr3_aa: CASSATGVNTEAFF

j_call: TRBJ1-5
v_call: TRBV15
clone_size: .
d_call: .
cdr3_nt: TGTGCCACCAGCAGAGGGACGTTCAATCAGCCCCAGCATTTT
cdr3_aa: CATSRGTFNQPQHF

j_call: TRBJ1-2
v_call: TRBV2
clone_size: .
d_call: TRBD1
cdr3_nt: TGTGCCAGCAGGACGGTGACAGGGGGTACTGGCTACACCTTC
cdr3_aa: CASRTVTGGTGYTF

j_call: TRBJ1-2
v_call: TRBV7-2
clone_size: .
d_call: .
cdr3_nt: TGTGCCAGCAGCACACAGGCAGTCTATGGCTACACCTTC
cdr3_aa: CASSTQAVYGYTF

j_call: TRBJ1-5
v_call: TRBV12-3/TRBV12-4
clone_size: many
d_call: .
cdr3_nt: TGTGCCAGCAGTGGGGGAACAGGGTTACCTAATCAGCCCCAGCATTTT
cdr3_aa: CASSGGTGLPNQPQHF

j_call: TRBJ2-5
v_call: TRBV13
clone_size: .
d_call: TRBD2
cdr3_nt: TGTGCCAGCAGAGCTAGGCTAGCGGGAGCACAAGAGACCCAGTACTTC
cdr3_aa: CASRARLAGAQETQYF

j_call: TRBJ1-1
v_call: TRBV9
clone_size: .
d_call: .
cdr3_nt: TGTGCCAGCAGCGTAGCGCCGGAGAACACTGAAGCTTTCTTT
cdr3_aa: CASSVAPENTEAFF

j_call: TRBJ2-5
v_call: TRBV13
clone_size: many
d_call: .
cdr3_nt: TGTGCCAGCAGGTTAGGGATTGAGAAGACCCAGTACTTC
cdr3_aa: CASRLGIEKTQYF

j_call: TRBJ2-5
v_call: TRBV10-1
clone_size: .
d_call: .
cdr3_nt: TGCGCCAGCAGTGTTCTCCGCAGGCTGGGGACCCAGTACTTC
cdr3_aa: CASSVLRRLGTQYF

j_call: TRBJ2-2
v_call: TRBV15
clone_size: .
d_call: .
cdr3_nt: TGTGCCACCAGCAGAGTGAAGAACACCGGGGAGCTGTTTTTT
cdr3_aa: CATSRVKNTGELFF

j_call: TRBJ1-2
v_call: TRBV7-3
clone_size: .
d_call: .
cdr3_nt: TGTGCCAGCAGCCCCTCGGCAGGGGAGGGAAACACCTTC
cdr3_aa: CASSPSAGEGNTF

j_call: TRBJ1-1
v_call: TRBV5-5
clone_size: .
d_call: .
cdr3_nt: TGTGCCAGCAGCCGTGCGGCAGGAGCTTTAAACACTGAAGCTTTCTTT
cdr3_aa: CASSRAAGALNTEAFF

j_call: TRBJ1-5
v_call: TRBV12-3/TRBV12-4
clone_size: many
d_call: .
cdr3_nt: TGTGCCAGCAGTTTGGTGGGATATAGCAATCAGCCCCAGCATTTT
cdr3_aa: CASSLVGYSNQPQHF

j_call: TRBJ2-5
v_call: TRBV5-8
clone_size: many
d_call: .
cdr3_nt: TGTGCCAGCAGCTTGGTTAGCGGAACAGGGAGGGAGACCCAGTACTTC
cdr3_aa: CASSLVSGTGRETQYF

j_call: TRBJ1-2
v_call: TRBV29-1
clone_size: .
d_call: .
cdr3_nt: TGCAGCGTCCTGATTGACAGCCTCTATGGCTACACCTTC
cdr3_aa: CSVLIDSLYGYTF

j_call: TRBJ1-1
v_call: TRBV11-2
clone_size: many
d_call: .
cdr3_nt: TGTGCCAGCAGCTCCGATATGAACACTGAAGCTTTCTTT
cdr3_aa: CASSSDMNTEAFF

j_call: TRBJ2-7
v_call: TRBV9
clone_size: .
d_call: .
cdr3_nt: TGTGCCAGCACCAGGGACACCTCCTACGAGCAGTACTTC
cdr3_aa: CASTRDTSYEQYF

j_call: TRBJ1-4
v_call: TRBV2
clone_size: many
d_call: .
cdr3_nt: TGTGCCAGCAGCCCCGGCGAAAAACTGTTTTTT
cdr3_aa: CASSPGEKLFF

j_call: TRBJ1-2
v_call: TRBV7-2
clone_size: .
d_call: .
cdr3_nt: TGTGCCAGCAGCTTAGTTAGTGGGGAGGGAGGCTACACCTTC
cdr3_aa: CASSLVSGEGGYTF

j_call: TRBJ1-5
v_call: TRBV10-3
clone_size: .
d_call: TRBD1
cdr3_nt: TGTGCCATCAATCCTGGGGGGACAGGGGGCTACACGCCCCAGCATTTT
cdr3_aa: CAINPGGTGGYTPQHF

j_call: TRBJ2-2
v_call: TRBV20-1
clone_size: many
d_call: .
cdr3_nt: TGCAGTGCTTACACCGACTGGGGTGGTACCGGGGAGCTGTTTTTT
cdr3_aa: CSAYTDWGGTGELFF

j_call: TRBJ1-5
v_call: TRBV6-6
clone_size: many
d_call: TRBD1
cdr3_nt: TGTGCCAGCAGTTACTCGGGACAGGGCCTCAATCAGCCCCAGCATTTT
cdr3_aa: CASSYSGQGLNQPQHF

j_call: TRBJ1-6
v_call: TRBV11-2
clone_size: many
d_call: .
cdr3_nt: TGTGCCAGCAGCTTAAGCGTGGCTGAAAATTCACCCCTCCACTTT
cdr3_aa: CASSLSVAENSPLHF

j_call: TRBJ1-3
v_call: TRBV24-1
clone_size: .
d_call: .
cdr3_nt: TGTGCCACCAGTGATTCCTCCTACGAGCAGGTGATAAATACCATATATTTT
cdr3_aa: CATSDSSYEQVINTIYF

j_call: TRBJ2-7
v_call: TRBV10-3
clone_size: .
d_call: TRBD2
cdr3_nt: TGTGCCATCAGACAAACGACTAGCGCCTACGAGCAGTACTTC
cdr3_aa: CAIRQTTSAYEQYF

j_call: TRBJ1-4
v_call: TRBV6-4
clone_size: few
d_call: .
cdr3_nt: TGTGCCAGCAGTGACTCGACGGGGGGTATGGCTGAAAAACTGTTTTTT
cdr3_aa: CASSDSTGGMAEKLFF

j_call: TRBJ2-7
v_call: TRBV6-2/TRBV6-3
clone_size: .
d_call: .
cdr3_nt: TGTGCCAGCAGTTACCGGTCGGGTGACCCCTACGAGCAGTACTTC
cdr3_aa: CASSYRSGDPYEQYF

j_call: TRBJ1-5
v_call: TRBV10-3
clone_size: few
d_call: .
cdr3_nt: TGTGCCATCAGCGATCGTGGCAATCAGCCCCAGCATTTT
cdr3_aa: CAISDRGNQPQHF

j_call: TRBJ1-5
v_call: TRBV20-1
clone_size: many
d_call: .
cdr3_nt: TGCAGTGCTAGAGGGACAGAGGGCTTCAGCAATCAGCCCCAGCATTTT
cdr3_aa: CSARGTEGFSNQPQHF

j_call: TRBJ1-5
v_call: TRBV10-3
clone_size: .
d_call: .
cdr3_nt: TGTGCCATCAGTGAGTCGACTGGCAGGGATGGGCAGCCCCAGCATTTT
cdr3_aa: CAISESTGRDGQPQHF

j_call: TRBJ2-3
v_call: TRBV25-1
clone_size: few
d_call: .
cdr3_nt: TGTGCCAGCAGCCAGGGAAACACAGATACGCAGTATTTT
cdr3_aa: CASSQGNTDTQYF

j_call: TRBJ1-2
v_call: TRBV5-1
clone_size: .
d_call: .
cdr3_nt: TGCGCCAGCAGCTTGGATCCAGGGGCCACTAACTATGGCTACACCTTC
cdr3_aa: CASSLDPGATNYGYTF

j_call: TRBJ2-5
v_call: TRBV2
clone_size: .
d_call: TRBD2
cdr3_nt: TGTGCCAGCAGTCTAGCGGGGGCGAAGGAAGAGACCCAGTACTTC
cdr3_aa: CASSLAGAKEETQYF